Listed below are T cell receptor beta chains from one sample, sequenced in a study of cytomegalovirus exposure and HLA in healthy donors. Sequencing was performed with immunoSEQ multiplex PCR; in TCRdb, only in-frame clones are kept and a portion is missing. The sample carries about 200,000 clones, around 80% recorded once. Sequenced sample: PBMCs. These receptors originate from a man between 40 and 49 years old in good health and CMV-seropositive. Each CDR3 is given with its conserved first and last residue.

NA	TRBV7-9	CASSLQRLAGGRAYEQYF
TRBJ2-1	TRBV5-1	CASSISRLAGYNEQFF
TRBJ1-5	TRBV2	CASGRDRSRNQPQHF
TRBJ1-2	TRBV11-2	CASSPVRGIRGYGYTF
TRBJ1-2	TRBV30	CAWSPGDYGYTF
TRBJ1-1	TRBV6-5	CASSIDRDTEAFF
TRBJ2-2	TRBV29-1	CSGTGGTGELFF
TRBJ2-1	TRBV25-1	CASTPHAGGFNEQFF
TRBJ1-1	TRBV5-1	CANSSPDREAFF
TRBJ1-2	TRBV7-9	CASTPGSSGYTF
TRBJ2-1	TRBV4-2	CASSLLGETSGGFLYNEQFF
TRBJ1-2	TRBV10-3	CAISGQGADGYTF
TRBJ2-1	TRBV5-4	CASSSQSGRWSNEQFF
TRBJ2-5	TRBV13	CASSLSSGVGETQYF
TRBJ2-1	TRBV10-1	CASSLGLYNEQFF
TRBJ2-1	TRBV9	CASRGAGSSYNEQFF
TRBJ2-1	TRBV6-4	CASSDSAGGRNEQFF
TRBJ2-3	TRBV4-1	CASSHPGGLGTDTQYF
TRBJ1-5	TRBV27	CASSLSPNSNQPQHF
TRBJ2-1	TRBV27	CASSLRQPNEQFF
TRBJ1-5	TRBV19	CASSIDPRGRDQPQHF
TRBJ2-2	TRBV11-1	CASSFGGVHTGELFF
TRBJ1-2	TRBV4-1	CASSREGGVNYGYTF
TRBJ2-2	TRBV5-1	CASSGTSGNTGELFF
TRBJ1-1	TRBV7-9	CASSTGTLASSFF
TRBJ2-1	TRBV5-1	CASSFSQGYANEQFF
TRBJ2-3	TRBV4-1	CASSQERSYTDTQYF
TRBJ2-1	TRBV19	CASQTSGSTYNEQFF
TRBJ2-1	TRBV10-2	CAIRLAATQEQFF
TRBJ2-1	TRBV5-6	CASSLILAVNEQFF
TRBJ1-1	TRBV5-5	CASSLAAGYNTEAFF
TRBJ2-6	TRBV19	CASSSGSSGANVLTF
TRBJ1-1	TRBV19	CASSIDQRGTTEAFF
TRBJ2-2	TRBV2	CANRDRVTGELFF
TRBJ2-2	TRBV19	CASSTGTLPNTGELFF
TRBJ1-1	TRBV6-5	CASAGFQGAVEAFF
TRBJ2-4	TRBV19	CASSIGEGTGGNIQYF